The 2 T cell receptor beta chains in this list originate from one sample, sequenced in a study of regulatory T cells in long-lasting Graves disease. Investigators prepared the TCR beta libraries by applying iRepertoire HTBI primers and Arm-PCR of CDR3 regions. TCRdb re-called the multiplex PCR reads through MiXCR, storing one row per CDR3 protein. The sample lists 400,000 to 550,000 distinct CDR3 sequences; roughly 17% were seen once. Time point here: newly diagnosed GD, antithyroid drugs for less than 3 months. Making the TCR library involved RNA that had been extracted from PBMCs. These same records also appear under a second study, on T cells in Graves' hyperthyroidism and ophthalmopathy.

The sequencing here drew on peripheral blood mononuclear cells (PBMCs), taken at new diagnosis, from a patient treated with antithyroid drugs. Source of these receptors: a woman between 18 and 29 years old with Graves disease.

This clonotype occurred many times. The rearrangement joins TRBV5-1 to TRBJ2-1; D is possibly TRBD2 (6 bases). Trimming removed 4 bases at V and 7 bases at J, with 21 bases between. CDR1 and CDR2 (germline): SGHRS, YFSETQ. The CDR3 consists of 16 residues. CDR3 amino acids: CASSPRAGGKVNEQFF. CDR3 sequence (DNA): TGCGCCAGCAGCCCGCGAGCGGGCGGGAAGGTTAATGAGCAGTTCTTC.

This clonotype appeared many times. The chain couples TRBV28 to TRBJ1-1, with TRBD1 matching over 9 bases. Per the germline V gene, CDR1 is MDHEN and CDR2 is SYDVKM. J was trimmed by 5 bases and V by 6 bases; bases with no gene match: 13. There are 16 residues in the CDR3. CDR3 DNA sequence: TGTGCCAGCAGCGCCGGGACAGGGTTTCTCGGGACTGAAGCTTTCTTT. Its translation is CASSAGTGFLGTEAFF.